The rows below give T cell receptor beta chains drawn from one sample of a study of T cell responses to AZD1222 COVID-19 vaccine. Assay: immunoSEQ multiplex PCR; the TCRdb copy retains only in-frame clones and omits some. The table has some 200,000 clones, approximately 91% seen once. The material was peripheral blood, obtained on day 0 of AZD1222 vaccination. The receptors stem from an adult in good health. Each CDR3 is given with its conserved first and last residue. The D gene is left open where the match is weak. Clone size is not always given. Where it is, it says once, few, many or a class for expanded clones.

j_gene | d_gene | len | abundance | v_gene | CDR3aa | CDR3nt
TRBJ2-5 | - | 17 | - | TRBV4-3 | CASSQDPSVSYQETQYF | TGCGCCAGCAGCCAAGATCCGTCGGTGAGTTACCAAGAGACCCAGTACTTC
TRBJ1-3 | - | 13 | - | TRBV12-5 | CASGLVSGNTIYF | TGTGCTAGTGGCCTGGTCTCTGGAAACACCATATATTTT
TRBJ2-2 | TRBD1 | 15 | - | TRBV5-8 | CASSPRQGNTGELFF | TGTGCCAGCAGCCCAAGACAGGGGAACACCGGGGAGCTGTTTTTT
TRBJ1-1 | TRBD1 | 13 | - | TRBV3-1/TRBV3-2 | CASSRTGNTEAFF | TGTGCCAGCAGCCGGACAGGGAACACTGAAGCTTTCTTT
TRBJ2-7 | TRBD1 | 17 | - | TRBV4-3 | CASSQDLGQGEGYEQYF | TGCGCCAGCAGCCAAGATCTGGGACAGGGCGAGGGCTACGAGCAGTACTTC
TRBJ1-1 | - | 13 | - | TRBV19 | CASSMILSSEAFF | TGTGCCAGTAGTATGATTTTGTCTTCTGAAGCTTTCTTT
TRBJ2-1 | - | 12 | once | TRBV10-3 | CAISAPYNEQFF | TGTGCCATCAGTGCCCCGTACAATGAGCAGTTCTTC
TRBJ2-7 | - | 12 | - | TRBV14 | CASSPHRYEQYF | TGTGCCAGCAGCCCTCACCGCTACGAGCAGTACTTC
TRBJ2-3 | TRBD1 | 15 | - | TRBV10-3 | CAIRGQGVHTDTQYF | TGTGCCATCAGGGGCCAGGGGGTTCACACAGATACGCAGTATTTT
TRBJ2-1 | - | 16 | once | TRBV4-1 | CASSQDHGDPYNEQFF | TGCGCCAGCAGCCAAGATCACGGGGACCCCTACAATGAGCAGTTCTTC
TRBJ2-7 | TRBD2 | 13 | - | TRBV28 | CASSRLAGDATHF | TGTGCCAGCAGCCGACTAGCGGGAGACGCTACCCATTTC
TRBJ2-1 | TRBD2 | 13 | - | TRBV29-1 | CSVGGGIRNEQFF | TGCAGCGTTGGGGGGGGAATTCGGAATGAGCAGTTCTTC
TRBJ1-4 | - | 14 | - | TRBV5-1 | CASSLDTANEKLFF | TGCGCCAGCAGCTTGGATACGGCTAATGAAAAACTGTTTTTT
TRBJ2-2 | TRBD1 | 14 | few | TRBV29-1 | CSVDRGWNTGELFF | TGCAGCGTCGACAGGGGATGGAACACCGGGGAGCTGTTTTTT
TRBJ2-7 | - | 12 | - | TRBV5-1 | CASSGDGYEQYF | TGCGCCAGCAGCGGGGACGGCTACGAGCAGTACTTC
TRBJ2-1 | TRBD2 | 15 | - | TRBV7-6 | CASSLVLAGYNEQFF | TGTGCCAGCAGCTTAGTGCTAGCGGGGTACAATGAGCAGTTCTTC
TRBJ2-7 | TRBD2 | 17 | - | TRBV7-2 | CASSSRGASGGSYEQYF | TGTGCCAGCAGCTCGCGTGGGGCTAGCGGGGGGTCCTACGAGCAGTACTTC
TRBJ1-1 | - | 14 | once | TRBV19 | CASSGWSFGTEAFF | TGTGCCAGTAGTGGTTGGAGTTTCGGGACTGAAGCTTTCTTT
TRBJ1-6 | - | 14 | - | TRBV6-5 | CASLAGYEHSPLHF | TGTGCCAGCCTAGCCGGGTACGAGCATTCACCCCTCCACTTT
TRBJ2-7 | - | 11 | - | TRBV28 | CASSPNYEQYF | TGTGCCAGCAGTCCTAACTACGAGCAGTACTTC
TRBJ1-2 | - | 13 | - | TRBV5-4 | CASSLDSAYGYTF | TGTGCCAGCAGCCTAGACAGCGCTTATGGCTACACCTTC
TRBJ2-1 | TRBD2 | 15 | once | TRBV7-3 | CASSRLAGEDNEQFF | TGTGCCAGCAGCCGACTAGCGGGGGAAGACAATGAGCAGTTCTTC
TRBJ2-7 | - | 12 | - | TRBV28 | CASTDGFYEQYF | TGTGCCAGCACGGATGGATTCTACGAGCAGTACTTC
TRBJ1-1 | TRBD1 | 14 | - | TRBV2 | CASSATGLRTEAFF | TGTGCCAGCAGTGCGACAGGGCTGAGAACTGAAGCTTTCTTT
TRBJ1-2 | - | 14 | - | TRBV27 | CASSLLGAVSGYTF | TGTGCCAGCAGTTTACTGGGGGCTGTGAGTGGCTACACCTTC
TRBJ2-1 | TRBD2 | 15 | - | TRBV6-5 | CASSPQGGTLVEQFF | TGTGCCAGCAGTCCTCAGGGAGGGACGCTGGTTGAGCAGTTCTTC
TRBJ1-6 | - | 13 | - | TRBV7-3 | CASSPGLNSPLHF | TGTGCCAGCAGCCCCGGACTCAATTCACCCCTCCACTTT
TRBJ1-1 | - | 13 | - | TRBV6-1 | CASSEASNTEAFF | TGTGCCAGCAGTGAAGCGTCCAACACTGAAGCTTTCTTT
TRBJ1-2 | TRBD1 | 13 | - | TRBV24-1 | CATSEPTGEGYTF | TGTGCCACCAGTGAACCGACAGGGGAGGGCTACACCTTC
TRBJ2-7 | - | 14 | - | TRBV13 | CASSLGGGGYEQYF | TGTGCCAGCAGCTTAGGCGGAGGGGGTTACGAGCAGTACTTC
TRBJ2-3 | TRBD2 | 17 | - | TRBV7-3 | CASSLTSLAGGDDTQYF | TGTGCCAGCAGCTTAACCTCCCTAGCGGGAGGGGATGATACGCAGTATTTT
TRBJ1-1 | TRBD1 | 14 | - | TRBV7-3 | CASRLSTGSTEAFF | TGTGCCAGCAGACTCTCGACAGGGAGTACTGAAGCTTTCTTT
TRBJ2-5 | - | 11 | - | TRBV25-1 | CASSSSETQYF | TGTGCCAGCAGTTCGAGTGAGACCCAGTACTTC
TRBJ2-6 | - | 16 | - | TRBV19 | CASSMGWFSGANVLTF | TGTGCCAGTAGTATGGGCTGGTTCTCTGGGGCCAACGTCCTGACTTTC
TRBJ1-1 | - | 13 | - | TRBV19 | CASSIDLSQGAFF | TGTGCCAGTAGTATAGATCTATCGCAGGGAGCTTTCTTT
TRBJ1-2 | TRBD1 | 15 | - | TRBV28 | CASNTRQGIGHGYTF | TGTGCCAGCAATACACGACAGGGTATAGGGCATGGCTACACCTTC
TRBJ1-1 | - | 15 | - | TRBV5-1 | CASSLEGGQKTEAFF | TGCGCCAGCAGCTTGGAAGGGGGGCAGAAAACTGAAGCTTTCTTT
TRBJ2-7 | - | 13 | - | TRBV18 | CASSPQPWDEQYF | TGTGCCAGCTCACCGCAGCCGTGGGACGAGCAGTACTTC
TRBJ2-7 | - | 13 | few | TRBV28 | CASSILGGYEQYF | TGTGCCAGCAGTATACTAGGCGGCTACGAGCAGTACTTC
TRBJ2-5 | TRBD1 | 14 | - | TRBV15 | CATSTGTGVQTQYF | TGTGCCACCAGCACCGGGACAGGGGTTCAGACCCAGTACTTC
TRBJ1-5 | - | 13 | - | TRBV10-3 | CAITRDPNQPQHF | TGTGCCATCACCAGGGACCCAAATCAGCCCCAGCATTTT
TRBJ1-6 | TRBD1 | 14 | - | TRBV6-5 | CASNNRGSESPLHF | TGTGCCAGCAACAACAGGGGCTCGGAGTCACCCCTCCACTTT
TRBJ2-7 | - | 11 | - | TRBV29-1 | CSVAETYEQYF | TGCAGCGTAGCGGAAACCTACGAGCAGTACTTC
TRBJ2-5 | - | 13 | - | TRBV7-3 | CASSPGGVETQYF | TGTGCCAGCAGCCCAGGAGGGGTAGAGACCCAGTACTTC
TRBJ2-3 | TRBD2 | 20 | few | TRBV6-2/TRBV6-3 | CASSYPWTSGGPIITDTQYF | TGTGCCAGCAGTTACCCTTGGACTAGCGGGGGCCCTATTATCACAGATACGCAGTATTTT